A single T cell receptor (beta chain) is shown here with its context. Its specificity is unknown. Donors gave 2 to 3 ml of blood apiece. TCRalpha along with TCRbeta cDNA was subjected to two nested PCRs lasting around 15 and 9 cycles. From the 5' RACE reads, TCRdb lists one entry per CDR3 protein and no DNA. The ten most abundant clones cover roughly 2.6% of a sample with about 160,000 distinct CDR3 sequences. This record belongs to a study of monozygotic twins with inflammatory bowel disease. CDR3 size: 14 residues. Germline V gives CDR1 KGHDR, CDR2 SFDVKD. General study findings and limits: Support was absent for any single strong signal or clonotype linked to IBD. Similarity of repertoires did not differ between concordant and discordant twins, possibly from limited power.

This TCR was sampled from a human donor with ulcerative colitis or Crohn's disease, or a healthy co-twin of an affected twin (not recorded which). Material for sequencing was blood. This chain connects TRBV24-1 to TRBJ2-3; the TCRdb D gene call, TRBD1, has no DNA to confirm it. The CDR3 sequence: CATSEAGEMITQYF.